These T cell receptor beta chains were read from a single sample in a study of OX40 agonist ivuxolimab in advanced cancers. Profiling relied on immunoSEQ multiplex PCR, and the TCRdb table lists in-frame clones only, not all of them. The sample yields roughly 60,000 clones, around 90% seen once. This material consisted of CD4+ or CD8+ T cells sorted from blood, taken in a trial of the OX40 agonist ivuxolimab. Receptors were obtained from an adult with an advanced solid tumor such as melanoma, head and neck, liver or kidney cancer. Each CDR3 is given with its conserved first and last residue. D genes are given only for firm matches. Some rows have no size entry. The others give once, few or many, or a class for an expanded clone.

abundance	d_gene	v_gene	j_gene	CDR3aa	CDR3nt
once	.	TRBV6-6	TRBJ1-1	CASSYSTKGEGTEAFF	TGTGCCAGCAGTTACTCGACAAAGGGGGAGGGCACTGAAGCTTTCTTT
.	.	TRBV29-1	TRBJ2-5	CSVGINGAVETQYF	TGCAGCGTGGGTATCAATGGCGCGGTGGAGACCCAGTACTTC
.	.	TRBV5-1	TRBJ2-3	CASGWEGDTQYF	TGCGCCAGCGGTTGGGAAGGAGATACGCAGTATTTT
.	.	TRBV27	TRBJ1-5	CASSLSGTHSNQPQHF	TGTGCCAGCAGTCTTAGCGGGACACATAGCAATCAGCCCCAGCATTTT
.	TRBD2	TRBV18	TRBJ2-7	CASSPGLASYEQYF	TGTGCCAGCTCCCCCGGACTAGCCTCCTACGAGCAGTACTTC
.	.	TRBV21-1	TRBJ2-1	CASSKKRLRLF	TGTGCCAGCAGCAAAAAACGACTTCGGCTCTTC
.	.	TRBV5-6	TRBJ2-1	CASSFRTTMYNEQFF	TGTGCCAGCAGCTTCCGAACTACAATGTACAATGAGCAGTTCTTC
.	.	TRBV5-4	TRBJ2-3	CASRIRGGDTDTQYF	TGTGCCAGCAGGATACGAGGCGGGGACACAGATACGCAGTATTTT
.	TRBD1	TRBV7-2	TRBJ2-5	CASSLDFVGTGEETQYF	TGTGCCAGCAGCTTAGACTTTGTCGGGACAGGGGAAGAGACCCAGTACTTC
once	TRBD1	TRBV4-3	TRBJ2-1	CASSPGVPQGAINEQFF	TGCGCCAGCAGCCCAGGGGTTCCACAGGGGGCTATCAATGAGCAGTTCTTC
.	.	TRBV19	TRBJ2-4	CASSKLVGTKNIQYF	TGTGCCAGTAGTAAGCTGGTGGGTACCAAAAACATTCAGTACTTC
once	.	TRBV30	TRBJ1-2	CAWSVHRRTYWGNYGYTF	TGTGCCTGGAGTGTACATAGAAGGACCTACTGGGGGAACTATGGCTACACCTTC
once	.	TRBV6-1	TRBJ1-2	CASSEGGLRGYTF	TGTGCCAGCAGTGAGGGAGGTCTTAGGGGCTACACCTTC
.	TRBD1	TRBV6-5	TRBJ2-7	CASRTGTVPYEQYF	TGTGCCAGCAGGACGGGGACAGTACCCTACGAGCAGTACTTC
.	.	TRBV19	TRBJ2-7	CASSMDSDREQYF	TGTGCCAGTAGTATGGATAGCGACCGCGAGCAGTACTTC
.	.	TRBV15	TRBJ2-7	CATSTRGGSYEQYF	TGTGCCACCAGCACTCGGGGTGGGTCCTACGAGCAGTACTTC
.	.	TRBV14	TRBJ1-2	CASSQEEVQGDGYTF	TGTGCCAGCAGCCAAGAAGAGGTTCAGGGAGATGGCTACACCTTC
.	TRBD1	TRBV5-1	TRBJ1-1	CASSLGGGHSEAFF	TGCGCCAGCAGCTTAGGGGGCGGACATTCTGAAGCTTTCTTT
.	.	TRBV12-2	TRBJ2-7	CASRLARRPPSYEQYF	TGTGCAAGTCGCTTAGCCCGCAGGCCGCCCTCCTACGAGCAGTACTTC
.	TRBD2	TRBV4-1	TRBJ2-5	CASSQDRWGTRKYF	TGCGCCAGCAGCCAAGATAGGTGGGGGACTAGGAAGTACTTC
.	.	TRBV6-1	TRBJ1-5	CASSGHRPPNMSNQPQHF	TGTGCCAGCAGTGGCCACAGACCCCCCAATATGAGCAATCAGCCCCAGCATTTT
.	TRBD1	TRBV19	TRBJ1-4	CASADRVIEKLFF	TGTGCCAGTGCGGACAGGGTAATTGAAAAACTGTTTTTT
.	.	TRBV27	TRBJ2-4	CASSPGTSKGLAKNIQYF	TGTGCCAGCAGTCCTGGGACATCCAAGGGACTAGCCAAAAACATTCAGTACTTC